Given below is one T cell receptor (beta chain) in context. This sample is drawn from a study of T cell repertoires in cytomegalovirus infection. This CDR3 contains 15 residues. Trimming shortened V by 8 bases and J by 0 bases, and 13 bases separated the two germline ends. CDR1 SNHLY and CDR2 FYNNEI come from the germline V gene. TCRdb reanalysed the reads using MiXCR and keeps one entry per CDR3 protein. The table shows around 310,000 distinct CDR3 sequences, with roughly 16% occurring only once. This chain connects TRBV2 to TRBJ2-2; D uncertain. Sequencing was carried out using PBMCs. This TCR derives from a human donor in good health (CMV status not recorded). Some clones in this sample may be carry-over from other donors' samples. The CDR3 spells CASRLLTSNTGELFF. The CDR3 nucleotides are TGTGCCAGCCGACTTCTTACGTCGAACACCGGGGAGCTGTTTTTT.